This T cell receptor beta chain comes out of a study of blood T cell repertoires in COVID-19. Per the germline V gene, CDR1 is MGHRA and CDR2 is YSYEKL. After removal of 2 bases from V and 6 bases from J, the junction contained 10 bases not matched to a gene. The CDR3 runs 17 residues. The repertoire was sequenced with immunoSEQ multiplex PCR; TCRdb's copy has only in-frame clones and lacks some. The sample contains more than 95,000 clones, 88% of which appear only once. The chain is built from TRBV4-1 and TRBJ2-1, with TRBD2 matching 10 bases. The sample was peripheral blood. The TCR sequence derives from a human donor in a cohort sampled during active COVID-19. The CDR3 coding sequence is TGCGCCAGCAGCCAACTAAGCCTAGCGGGAGAAGGCAATGAGCAGTTCTTC. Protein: CASSQLSLAGEGNEQFF.